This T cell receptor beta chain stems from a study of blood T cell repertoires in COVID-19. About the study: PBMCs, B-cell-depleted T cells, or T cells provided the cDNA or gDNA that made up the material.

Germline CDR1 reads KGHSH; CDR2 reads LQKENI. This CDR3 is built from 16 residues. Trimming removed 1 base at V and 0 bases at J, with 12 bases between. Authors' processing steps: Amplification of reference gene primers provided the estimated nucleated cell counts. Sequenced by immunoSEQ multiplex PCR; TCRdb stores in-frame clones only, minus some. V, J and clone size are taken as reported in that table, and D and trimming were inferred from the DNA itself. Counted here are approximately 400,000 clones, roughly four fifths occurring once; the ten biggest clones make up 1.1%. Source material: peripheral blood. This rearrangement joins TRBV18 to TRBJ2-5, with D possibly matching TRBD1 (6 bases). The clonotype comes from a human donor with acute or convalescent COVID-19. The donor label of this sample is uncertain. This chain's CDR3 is CASSPLARGYQETQYF. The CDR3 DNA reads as TGTGCCAGCTCACCACTGGCCAGGGGTTACCAAGAGACCCAGTACTTC. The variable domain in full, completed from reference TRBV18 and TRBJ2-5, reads NAGVMQNPRHLVRRRGQEARLRCSPMKGHSHVYWYRQLPEEGLKFMVYLQKENIIDESGMPKERFSAEFPKEGPSILRIQQVVRGDSAAYFCASSPLARGYQETQYFGPGTRLLVL.